These 12 T cell receptor beta chains originate from one sample sequenced in a study of T cell changes during pregnancy in multiple sclerosis. Assay used: immunoSEQ multiplex PCR; TCRdb lists only in-frame clones, some missing. The top ten clones hold just over 2% of a sample with 75,000 to 100,000 clones, roughly 92% of them seen once. The sequenced sample was peripheral blood, obtained after pregnancy. Receptor source: a female donor with multiple sclerosis, enrolled in a pregnancy study.

Within the sample, this clone is medium-sized (0.01 to 0.1%). The V gene is TRBV9, the J gene TRBJ2-2; 7 bases are a match to TRBD1. The CDR3 length is 18 residues. The V gene's germline CDR1 is SGDLS and CDR2 YYNGEE. V lost 4 bases, J lost 0 bases, and 12 bases stayed unmatched. The CDR3 loop reads CASSPTDRTPANTGELFF. Here the CDR3 DNA reads TGTGCCAGCAGCCCCACGGACAGGACCCCCGCGAACACCGGGGAGCTGTTTTTT.

This sequence joins TRBV6-1 and TRBJ2-7; 12 bases line up with TRBD2. Per the germline V gene, CDR1 is MNHNS and CDR2 is SASEGT. The CDR3 totals 15 residues. The V gene end was trimmed by 3 bases and the J gene end by 4 bases; junction bases not matched to a gene: 4. The CDR3 coding sequence is TGTGCCAGCAGTGACCGGACTAGCGGGACTTACGAGCAGTACTTC. Translating it yields CASSDRTSGTYEQYF.

The J gene is TRBJ2-5, the V gene TRBV19; D perhaps matches TRBD1 (5 bases). Trimming left V 4 bases short and J 4 bases short, with 13 bases between. The CDR3 runs to 14 residues. Germline lookup yields CDR1 LNHDA and CDR2 SQIVND (reference sequence). CDR3: CASSTRQSAETQYF. CDR3 bases: TGTGCCAGTAGTACTCGACAGTCCGCAGAGACCCAGTACTTC.

This chain links TRBV19 with TRBJ2-1, with 10 bases matching TRBD1. Germline V gene data show CDR1 as LNHDA and CDR2 as SQIVND (reference sequence). The CDR3 totals 14 residues. Germline trimming cut 4 bases from V and 7 bases from J; bases unmatched to any gene: 4. Here the CDR3 reads CASSSSDRGNEQFF. DNA of the CDR3: TGTGCCAGTAGTAGCTCGGACAGGGGGAATGAGCAGTTCTTC.

This rearrangement joins TRBV29-1 to TRBJ2-7; D uncertain. Germline values: CDR1 SQVTM, CDR2 ANQGSEA. The CDR3 extends over 12 amino acids. V lost 4 bases, J lost 5 bases, and 12 bases lay in between. The CDR3 region has the DNA TGCAGCGTTGCATCCAGTTTCCACGAGCAGTACTTC. This encodes CSVASSFHEQYF.

This chain uses TRBV15 with TRBJ2-1; 10 bases match TRBD2. CDR1 LNHNV and CDR2 YYDKDF come from the germline V gene (reference sequence). The CDR3 runs to 15 residues. V was pared by 5 bases and J by 7 bases, with 8 bases of the junction left unmatched. The CDR3 spells CATSGDSGRWNEQFF. As DNA, the CDR3 is TGTGCCACCAGCGGGGATAGCGGGAGGTGGAATGAGCAGTTCTTC. The entire variable domain, with the rest obtained from reference TRBV15 and TRBJ2-1, is as follows: DAMVIQNPRYQVTQFGKPVTLSCSQTLNHNVMYWYQQKSSQAPKLLFHYYDKDFNNEADTPDNFQSRRPNTSFCFLDIRSPGLGDTAMYLCATSGDSGRWNEQFFGPGTRLTVL.

CDR3 loop: CASRFGQGGNYGYTF. The CDR3 DNA follows: TGTGCCAGCCGATTCGGACAGGGTGGCAACTATGGCTACACCTTC. V is TRBV6-5 and J is TRBJ1-2; 8 bases agree with TRBD1. J gave up 2 bases and V 8 bases, and 10 bases lay outside the gene matches. The CDR3 sequence is 15 residues long. In germline, CDR1 is MNHEY, CDR2 SVGAGI.

The gene calls are TRBV6-1 and TRBJ2-5, with TRBD2 matching 14 bases. Germline CDR1 reads MNHNS; CDR2 reads SASEGT. After removal of 8 bases from V and 4 bases from J, the junction contained 0 bases not matched to a gene. The CDR3 totals 13 residues. This CDR3 is CASGLAGGETQYF. In DNA, the CDR3 is TGTGCCAGCGGACTAGCGGGGGGAGAGACCCAGTACTTC.

This sequence joins TRBV29-1 and TRBJ1-5, with a weak D call TRBD1 (5 bases). V dropped 6 bases and J dropped 7 bases, with 16 bases sitting between them. CDR1 is SQVTM, CDR2 ANQGSEA, per germline. The CDR3 loop spans 13 amino acids. CDR3: CSVGNGGTQPQHF. In DNA, the CDR3 is TGCAGCGTCGGCAACGGGGGAACCCAGCCCCAGCATTTT.

This clone was seen more than once but under ten times. The rearrangement uses TRBV6-1 and TRBJ1-1; 7 nucleotides line up with TRBD1. V trimming: 6 bases; J trimming: 4 bases; junction bases outside the gene matches: 8. This CDR3 region has 14 residues. Germline V gives CDR1 MNHNS, CDR2 SASEGT. The chain's CDR3 is CASRRGAGGTEAFF. In DNA, the CDR3 is TGTGCCAGCAGACGCGGGGCAGGGGGCACTGAAGCTTTCTTT.

This sequence joins TRBV11-2 and TRBJ2-2; possible D gene TRBD2, 5 bases. V was clipped by 4 bases and J by 6 bases, with 15 bases between them. Germline V CDR1 and CDR2: SGHAT, FQNNGV. The CDR3 extends over 15 amino acids. CDR3 sequence reads: CASSSIWELAGELFF. CDR3 DNA: TGTGCCAGCAGCTCGATTTGGGAACTAGCCGGGGAGCTGTTTTTT.

V usage is TRBV19 and J usage is TRBJ2-7, with D possibly being TRBD1 (6 bases). The germline gives CDR1 LNHDA, CDR2 SQIVND (reference sequence). V shed 5 bases and J shed 4 bases, with 15 bases lying between them. CDR3 size: 14 residues. CDR3 sequence: CASSLTPTGYEQYF. CDR3 in DNA: TGTGCCAGTAGTCTGACCCCAACAGGGTACGAGCAGTACTTC.